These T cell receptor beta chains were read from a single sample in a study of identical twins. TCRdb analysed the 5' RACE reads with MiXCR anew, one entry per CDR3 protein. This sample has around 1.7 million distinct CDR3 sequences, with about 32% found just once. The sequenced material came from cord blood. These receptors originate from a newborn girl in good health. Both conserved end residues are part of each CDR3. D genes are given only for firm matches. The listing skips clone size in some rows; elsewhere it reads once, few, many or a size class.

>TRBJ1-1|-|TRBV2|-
CASSLHIRDRSMNTEAFF
TGTGCCAGCAGTCTGCATATAAGGGACCGTTCTATGAACACTGAAGCTTTCTTT
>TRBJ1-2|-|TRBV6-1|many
CASSLRQVNYGYTF
TGTGCCAGCAGTCTACGACAGGTTAACTATGGCTACACCTTC
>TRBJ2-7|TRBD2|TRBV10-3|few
CAIHAERDYEQYF
TGTGCCATCCATGCTGAGCGGGACTACGAGCAGTACTTC
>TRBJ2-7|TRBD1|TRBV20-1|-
CSARTRTGAGNEQYF
TGCAGTGCTAGAACTAGGACAGGGGCGGGGAATGAGCAGTACTTC
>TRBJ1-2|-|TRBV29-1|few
CSVEEGMRGYTF
TGCAGCGTTGAAGAGGGGATGAGGGGCTACACCTTC
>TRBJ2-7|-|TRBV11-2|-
CASSLARGWSRPSYEQYF
TGTGCCAGCAGCTTAGCAAGGGGATGGTCTAGGCCCTCCTACGAGCAGTACTTC
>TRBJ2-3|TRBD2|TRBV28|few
CASSSAGEDTDTQYF
TGTGCCAGCAGCTCAGCGGGAGAAGACACAGATACGCAGTATTTT
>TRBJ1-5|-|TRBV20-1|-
CSASPRASNQPQHF
TGCAGTGCTAGCCCCCGGGCTAGCAATCAGCCCCAGCATTTT
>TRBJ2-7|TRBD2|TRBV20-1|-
CSAPSSTSDSYEQYF
TGCAGTGCTCCCTCGAGCACTAGCGACTCCTACGAGCAGTACTTC
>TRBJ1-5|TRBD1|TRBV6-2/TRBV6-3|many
CASTSGQGNQPQHF
TGTGCCAGCACCTCGGGACAGGGCAATCAGCCCCAGCATTTT
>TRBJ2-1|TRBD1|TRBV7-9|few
CASSWTGRNEQFF
TGTGCCAGCAGTTGGACAGGACGCAATGAGCAGTTCTTC
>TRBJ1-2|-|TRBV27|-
CASKPPGAGNYGYTF
TGTGCCAGCAAACCCCCGGGAGCGGGGAACTATGGCTACACCTTC
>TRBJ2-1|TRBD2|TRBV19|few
CASSTSGNEQFF
TGTGCCAGCAGTACTAGCGGGAATGAGCAGTTCTTC
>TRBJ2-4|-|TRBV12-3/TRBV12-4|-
CASSLGGVENIQYF
TGTGCCAGCAGTTTAGGGGGGGTAGAAAACATTCAGTACTTC
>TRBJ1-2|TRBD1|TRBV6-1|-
CASSVGQDLGYTF
TGTGCCAGCAGTGTGGGACAGGACCTTGGCTACACCTTC
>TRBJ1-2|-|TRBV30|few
CAWSRLGGNGYTF
TGTGCCTGGAGCCGACTGGGAGGGAATGGCTACACCTTC
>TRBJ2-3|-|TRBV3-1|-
CASSRTPSTDTQYF
TGTGCCAGCAGCAGGACCCCAAGCACAGATACGCAGTATTTT
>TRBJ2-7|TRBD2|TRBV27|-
CASSPVAGFSYEQYF
TGTGCCAGCAGTCCAGTAGCGGGGTTCTCCTACGAGCAGTACTTC
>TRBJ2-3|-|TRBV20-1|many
CSAQQGRIRTDTQYF
TGCAGTGCTCAACAGGGCCGAATACGCACAGATACGCAGTATTTT
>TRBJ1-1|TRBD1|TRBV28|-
CASSHSGRGRNTEAFF
TGTGCCAGCAGTCATTCGGGCAGGGGGAGGAACACTGAAGCTTTCTTT
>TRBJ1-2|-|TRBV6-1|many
CASSESRGGYTF
TGTGCCAGCAGTGAATCTCGCGGCGGCTACACCTTC
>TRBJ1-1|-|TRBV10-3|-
CAISEGRSGTEAFF
TGTGCCATCAGCGAGGGGCGGAGCGGCACTGAAGCTTTCTTT
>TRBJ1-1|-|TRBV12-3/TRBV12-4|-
CASSLIPTVQEAFF
TGTGCCAGCAGTTTAATCCCCACAGTTCAGGAAGCTTTCTTT
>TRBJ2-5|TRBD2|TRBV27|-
CASSRLAVGNEQYF
TGTGCCAGCAGCCGACTAGCGGTGGGGAATGAGCAGTACTTC
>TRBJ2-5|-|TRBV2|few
CASSEAWSLETQYF
TGTGCCAGCAGTGAAGCGTGGTCCTTAGAGACCCAGTACTTC
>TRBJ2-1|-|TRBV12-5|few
CASGTTESSYNEQFF
TGTGCTAGTGGGACGACGGAGAGCTCCTACAATGAGCAGTTCTTC
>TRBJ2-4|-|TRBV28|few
CASSFTTNIQYF
TGTGCCAGCAGTTTTACCACAAACATTCAGTACTTC
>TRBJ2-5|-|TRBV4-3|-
CASSQDQQGLGEQYF
TGCGCCAGCAGCCAAGATCAACAGGGTTTGGGGGAGCAGTACTTC
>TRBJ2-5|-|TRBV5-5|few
CASSLVWTSFQETQYF
TGTGCCAGCAGCTTGGTCTGGACTTCCTTCCAAGAGACCCAGTACTTC
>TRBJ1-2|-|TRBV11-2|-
CASSLVSGQPYGYTF
TGTGCCAGCAGCTTAGTAAGCGGACAGCCTTATGGCTACACCTTC
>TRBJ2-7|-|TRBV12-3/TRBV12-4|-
CASSLGNGPTYEQYF
TGTGCCAGCAGCCTAGGAAACGGACCAACCTACGAGCAGTACTTC
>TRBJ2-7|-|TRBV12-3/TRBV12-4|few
CASSSLRDITYEQYF
TGTGCCAGCAGTTCCCTCCGGGACATAACCTACGAGCAGTACTTC
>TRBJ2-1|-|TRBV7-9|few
CASSLTRTGSYNEQFF
TGTGCCAGCAGCTTAACCCGGACGGGTTCCTACAATGAGCAGTTCTTC
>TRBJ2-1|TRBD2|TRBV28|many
CASSSTSGRASPHEQFF
TGTGCCAGCAGCTCTACTAGCGGGAGGGCGTCTCCGCATGAGCAGTTCTTC
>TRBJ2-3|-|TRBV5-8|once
CASARGVDTQYF
TGTGCCAGTGCCAGGGGCGTAGATACGCAGTATTTT
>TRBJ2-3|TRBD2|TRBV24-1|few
CATSDYTSGSDTQYF
TGTGCCACCAGTGATTATACTAGCGGCTCAGATACGCAGTATTTT
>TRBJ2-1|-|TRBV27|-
CAGSLLRQRPRSYNEQFF
TGTGCCGGCAGTTTATTAAGACAGCGGCCCCGCTCCTACAATGAGCAGTTCTTC
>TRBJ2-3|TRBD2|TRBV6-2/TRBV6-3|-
CASRERGSWRDTQYF
TGTGCCAGCAGAGAGCGGGGGAGCTGGAGGGATACGCAGTATTTT
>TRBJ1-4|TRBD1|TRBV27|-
CASSFYRGSATNEKLFF
TGTGCCAGCAGTTTTTACAGGGGCTCCGCAACTAATGAAAAACTGTTTTTT
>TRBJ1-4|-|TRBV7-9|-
CASSRGRQPSEKLFF
TGTGCCAGCAGCCGGGGGCGGCAGCCTAGTGAAAAACTGTTTTTT
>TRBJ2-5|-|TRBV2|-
CASNQATVPQETQYF
TGTGCCAGCAATCAGGCTACAGTCCCACAAGAGACCCAGTACTTC
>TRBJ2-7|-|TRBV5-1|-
CASRVSGSYNEQYF
TGCGCCAGCAGGGTTAGCGGTTCCTACAATGAGCAGTACTTC
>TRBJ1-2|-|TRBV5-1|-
CASSFPGRKGYTF
TGCGCCAGCAGCTTCCCGGGGCGGAAAGGCTACACCTTC
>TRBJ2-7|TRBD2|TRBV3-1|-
CASSPVGASGRSVGLLYEQYF
TGTGCCAGCAGCCCAGTAGGAGCTAGCGGGAGGTCCGTCGGCCTCTTGTACGAGCAGTACTTC
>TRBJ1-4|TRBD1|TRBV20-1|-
CSARGDRGGEKLFF
TGCAGTGCTAGAGGGGACAGGGGAGGCGAAAAACTGTTTTTT
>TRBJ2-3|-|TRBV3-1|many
CASSQAITPTDTQYF
TGTGCCAGCAGCCAAGCCATCACCCCCACAGATACGCAGTATTTT
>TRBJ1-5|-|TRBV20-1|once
CSASPGTYSNQPQHF
TGCAGTGCTAGTCCGGGGACATATAGCAATCAGCCCCAGCATTTT
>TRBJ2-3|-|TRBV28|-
CTSQLGGRTDTQYF
TGTACCAGTCAACTAGGAGGGAGGACAGATACGCAGTATTTT
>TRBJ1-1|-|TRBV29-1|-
CSDLQGSHTEAFF
TGCAGCGACCTTCAGGGCTCTCACACTGAAGCTTTCTTT
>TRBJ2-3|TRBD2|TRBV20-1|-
CIATSGRPDTQYF
TGCATTGCTACTAGCGGGAGGCCAGATACGCAGTATTTT
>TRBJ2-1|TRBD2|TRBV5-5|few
CASSSSERESVYNEQFF
TGTGCCAGCAGCTCCTCGGAGCGGGAGAGTGTCTACAATGAGCAGTTCTTC
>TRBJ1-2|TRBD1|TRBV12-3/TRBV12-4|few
CASSPLYWYRGDGYTF
TGTGCCAGCAGTCCCCTATATTGGTACAGGGGTGATGGCTACACCTTC
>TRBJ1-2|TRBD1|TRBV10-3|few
CAVGGTGVFSYTF
TGTGCCGTCGGTGGGACAGGGGTTTTCAGCTACACCTTC
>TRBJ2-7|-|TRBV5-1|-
CASSLGLDRSYEQYF
TGCGCCAGCAGCTTGGGGCTGGACAGAAGCTACGAGCAGTACTTC